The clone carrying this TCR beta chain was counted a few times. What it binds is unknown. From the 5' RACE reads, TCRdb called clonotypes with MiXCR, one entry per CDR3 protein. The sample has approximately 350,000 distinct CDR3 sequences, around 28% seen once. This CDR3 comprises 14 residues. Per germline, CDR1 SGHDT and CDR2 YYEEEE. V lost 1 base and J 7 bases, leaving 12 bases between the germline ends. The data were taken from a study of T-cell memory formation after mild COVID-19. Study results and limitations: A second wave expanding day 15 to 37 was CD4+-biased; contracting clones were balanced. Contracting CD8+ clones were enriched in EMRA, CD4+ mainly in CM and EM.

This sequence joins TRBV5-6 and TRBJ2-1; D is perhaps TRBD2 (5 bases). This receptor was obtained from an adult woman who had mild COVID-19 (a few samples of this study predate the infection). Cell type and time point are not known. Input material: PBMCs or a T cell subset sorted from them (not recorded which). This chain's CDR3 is CASSLRAGWNEQFF. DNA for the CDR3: TGTGCCAGCAGCTTGCGGGCGGGCTGGAATGAGCAGTTCTTC. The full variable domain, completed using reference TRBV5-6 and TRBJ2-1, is DAGVTQSPTHLIKTRGQQVTLRCSPKSGHDTVSWYQQALGQGPQFIFQYYEEEERQRGNFPDRFSGHQFPNYSSELNVNALLLGDSALYLCASSLRAGWNEQFFGPGTRLTVL.